A single TCR beta chain is shown here with its context. Its antigen is still unknown. The data were produced by immunoSEQ multiplex PCR, yet TCRdb's version contains in-frame clones alone and is incomplete. Of some 90,000 clones listed, over 80% were seen once; the top ten hold around 16%. CDR1 LNHDA and CDR2 SQIVND come from the germline V gene (reference sequence). V lost 10 bases to trimming and J lost 3 bases; unmatched junction nucleotides: 14. This CDR3 is 16 amino acids long. The sample is drawn from a study of siplizumab effects on memory and regulatory T cells. Regarding the study as a whole: Assignment of a naive or memory phenotype failed for roughly 75-95% of the proliferating CD4+ or CD8+ clones.

The specimen sequenced was CD4+ T cells sorted from blood. The source of this sequence is a human donor in good health. V is TRBV19 and J is TRBJ1-1; 10 bases fit TRBD1. The CDR3 DNA reads as TGTGCCACCTCAGAGCCCGGGACAGGGGACCACACTGAAGCTTTCTTT. Amino acid sequence: CATSEPGTGDHTEAFF.